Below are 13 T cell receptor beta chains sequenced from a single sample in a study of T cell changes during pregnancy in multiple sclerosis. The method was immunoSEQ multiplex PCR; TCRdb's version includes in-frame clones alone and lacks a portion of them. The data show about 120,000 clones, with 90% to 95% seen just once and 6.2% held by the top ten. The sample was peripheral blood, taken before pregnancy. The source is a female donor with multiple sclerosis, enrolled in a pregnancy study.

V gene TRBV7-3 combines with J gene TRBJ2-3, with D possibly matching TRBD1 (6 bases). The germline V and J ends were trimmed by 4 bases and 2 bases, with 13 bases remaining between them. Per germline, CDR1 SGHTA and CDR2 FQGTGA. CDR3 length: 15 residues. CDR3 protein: CASSSGQNPTDTQYF. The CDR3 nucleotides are TGTGCCAGCAGCTCTGGACAGAACCCCACAGATACGCAGTATTTT.

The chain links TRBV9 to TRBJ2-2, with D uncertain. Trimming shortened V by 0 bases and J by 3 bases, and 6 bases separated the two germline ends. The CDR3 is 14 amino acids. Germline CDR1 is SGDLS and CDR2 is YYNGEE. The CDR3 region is CASSVASYTGELFF. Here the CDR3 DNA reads TGTGCCAGCAGCGTAGCTTCGTACACCGGGGAGCTGTTTTTT.

The chain's CDR3 is CASSQDGRQGEKLFF. DNA for the CDR3: TGCGCCAGCAGCCAAGATGGGAGACAGGGTGAAAAACTGTTTTTT. The chain joins TRBV4-1 to TRBJ1-4; 7 nucleotides align to TRBD1. CDR1 is MGHRA and CDR2 is YSYEKL in the germline V gene. There are 15 residues in the CDR3. Trimming at V came to 0 bases and at J to 7 bases, leaving 5 bases not matched to a gene.

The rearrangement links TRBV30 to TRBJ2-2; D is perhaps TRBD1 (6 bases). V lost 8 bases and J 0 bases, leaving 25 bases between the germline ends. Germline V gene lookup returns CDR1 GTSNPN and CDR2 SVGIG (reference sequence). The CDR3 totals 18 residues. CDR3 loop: CAGRERRPGAPNTGELFF. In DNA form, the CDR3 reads TGTGCCGGAAGGGAACGTAGGCCAGGGGCCCCGAACACCGGGGAGCTGTTTTTT.

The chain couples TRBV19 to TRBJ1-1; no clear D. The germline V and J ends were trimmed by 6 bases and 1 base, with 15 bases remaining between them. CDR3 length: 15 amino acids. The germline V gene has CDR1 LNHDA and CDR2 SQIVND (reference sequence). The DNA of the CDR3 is TGTGCCAGTAGCCCCTCGGAGCTCGCGAACACTGAAGCTTTCTTT. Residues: CASSPSELANTEAFF.

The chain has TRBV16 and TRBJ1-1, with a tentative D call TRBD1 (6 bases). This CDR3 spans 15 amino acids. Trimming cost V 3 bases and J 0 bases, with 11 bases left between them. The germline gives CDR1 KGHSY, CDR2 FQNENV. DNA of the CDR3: TGTGCCAGCAGCCACTCCGGACAGCTGAACACTGAAGCTTTCTTT. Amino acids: CASSHSGQLNTEAFF.

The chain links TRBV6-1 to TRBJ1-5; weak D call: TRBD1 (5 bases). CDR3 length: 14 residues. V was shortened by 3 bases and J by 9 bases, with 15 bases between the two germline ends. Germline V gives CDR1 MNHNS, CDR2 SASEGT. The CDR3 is CASSETVPVGPQHF. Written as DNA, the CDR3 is TGTGCCAGCAGTGAGACAGTCCCTGTAGGGCCCCAGCATTTT.

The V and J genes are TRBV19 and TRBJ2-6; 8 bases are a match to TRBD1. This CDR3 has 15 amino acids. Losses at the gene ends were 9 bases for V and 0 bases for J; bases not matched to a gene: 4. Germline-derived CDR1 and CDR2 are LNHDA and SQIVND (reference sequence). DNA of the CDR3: TGTGCCAGCCTCGACAGGGGCTCTGGGGCCAACGTCCTGACTTTC. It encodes CASLDRGSGANVLTF.

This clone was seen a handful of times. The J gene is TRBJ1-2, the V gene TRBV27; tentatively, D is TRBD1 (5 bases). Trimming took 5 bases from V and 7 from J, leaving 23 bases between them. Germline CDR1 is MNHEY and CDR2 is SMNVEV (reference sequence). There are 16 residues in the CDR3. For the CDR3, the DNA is TGTGCCAGCAGTCCACTGGGCGGTGGGGGGTGGAGTGGCTACACCTTC. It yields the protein CASSPLGGGGWSGYTF.

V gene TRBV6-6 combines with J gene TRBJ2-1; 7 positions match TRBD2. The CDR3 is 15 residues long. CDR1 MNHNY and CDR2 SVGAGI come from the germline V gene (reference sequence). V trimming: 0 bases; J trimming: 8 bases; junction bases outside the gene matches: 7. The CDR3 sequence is CASSYSGLGGYEQFF. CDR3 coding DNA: TGTGCCAGCAGTTACTCAGGACTAGGAGGCTATGAGCAGTTCTTC.

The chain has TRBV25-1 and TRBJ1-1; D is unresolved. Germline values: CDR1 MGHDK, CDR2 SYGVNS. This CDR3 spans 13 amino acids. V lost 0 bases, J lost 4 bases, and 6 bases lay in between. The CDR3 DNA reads TGTGCCAGCAGTGAATACACGGTCACTGAAGCTTTCTTT. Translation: CASSEYTVTEAFF.

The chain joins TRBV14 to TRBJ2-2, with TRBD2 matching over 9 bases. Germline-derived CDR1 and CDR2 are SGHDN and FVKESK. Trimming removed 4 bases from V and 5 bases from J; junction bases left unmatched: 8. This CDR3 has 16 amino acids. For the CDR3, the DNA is TGTGCCAGCAGCCCCAGCGGGAGGTTATCGACCGGGGAGCTGTTTTTT. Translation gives CASSPSGRLSTGELFF.

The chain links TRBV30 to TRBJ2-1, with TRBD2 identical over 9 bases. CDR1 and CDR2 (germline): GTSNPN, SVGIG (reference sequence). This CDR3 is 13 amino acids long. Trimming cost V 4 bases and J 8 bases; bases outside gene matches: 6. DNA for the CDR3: TGTGCCTGGACGCGGGGGGGCTTAGATGAGCAGTTCTTC. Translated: CAWTRGGLDEQFF.